This note documents a single T cell receptor beta chain sequence. Its antigen is currently unknown. The data were obtained in a study of shared clonotypes between healthy human individuals. CDR1 is MNHNY, CDR2 SVGAGI, per germline (reference sequence). The CDR3 spans 14 residues. V dropped 0 bases and J dropped 3 bases, with 9 bases sitting between them. General observations from the study: Sampling used blood alone; tissue repertoires probably differ.

Sequencing used immunoSEQ multiplex PCR; TCRdb keeps in-frame clones, though not all of them. This table holds approximately 500,000 clones, approximately 79% found once. Every donor was a Caucasian adult from Nashville, Tennessee. The specimen was PBMCs. The V and J genes are TRBV6-6 and TRBJ2-7, with unresolved D. This clonotype originated in a middle-aged woman in good health. Some clones in this sample may be carry-over from other donors' samples. The CDR3 DNA reads as TGTGCCAGCAGTTACTCCGGCAGGTACTACGAGCAGTACTTC. It encodes CASSYSGRYYEQYF.